These T cell receptor beta chains were read from a single sample in a study of Graves' ophthalmopathy and Graves' hyperthyroidism. TCRdb used MiXCR to reprocess the multiplex PCR reads, holding one entry per CDR3 protein. The table has hundreds of thousands of distinct CDR3 sequences, roughly 20% seen once; the top ten hold around 6.5%. The material sequenced was peripheral blood. Receptors originate from a young woman with stable Graves' hyperthyroidism. Some clones in this sample may be carry-over from other donors' samples. CDR3s include the opening cysteine and the closing phenylalanine or tryptophan. The order of the fields is clone size, J gene, D gene, V gene, CDR3 protein, CDR3 DNA. The D gene is left open where the match is weak. Some rows have no size entry. The others give once, few or many, or a class for an expanded clone.

many | TRBJ1-6 | NA | TRBV27 | CASSSQGTYNSPLHF | TGTGCCAGCAGTTCACAGGGAACCTATAATTCACCCCTCCACTTT
NA | TRBJ1-2 | NA | TRBV20-1 | CSARRLDRNYGYTF | TGCAGTGCTAGACGTCTTGACAGAAACTATGGCTACACCTTC
NA | TRBJ2-7 | NA | TRBV10-3 | CAISIRRGHYEQYF | TGTGCCATCAGTATCAGGAGAGGGCACTACGAGCAGTACTTC
NA | TRBJ1-1 | NA | TRBV12-5 | CASGYTTGAFF | TGTGCTAGTGGCTACACTACGGGAGCTTTCTTT
many | TRBJ1-5 | NA | TRBV12-3/TRBV12-4 | CASTWGAGNQPQHF | TGTGCCAGCACATGGGGTGCGGGCAATCAGCCCCAGCATTTT
many | TRBJ1-5 | NA | TRBV2 | CASSDSGGNNQPQHF | TGTGCCAGCAGTGACTCTGGAGGAAACAATCAGCCCCAGCATTTT
many | TRBJ2-7 | NA | TRBV9 | CASSVRTGSSYEQYF | TGTGCCAGCAGCGTGCGGACGGGGAGCTCCTACGAGCAGTACTTC
NA | TRBJ2-4 | NA | TRBV6-1 | CASSEAPDGGRNIQYF | TGTGCCAGCAGTGAAGCCCCGGACGGGGGACGAAACATTCAGTACTTC
many | TRBJ2-7 | NA | TRBV5-1 | CASSLGPRGVGEQYF | TGCGCCAGCAGCCTGGGCCCCAGGGGCGTCGGGGAGCAGTACTTC
many | TRBJ1-1 | NA | TRBV5-1 | CASSLDGLGTEAFF | TGCGCCAGCAGCTTGGATGGGTTAGGCACTGAAGCTTTCTTT
many | TRBJ1-2 | TRBD1 | TRBV2 | CASIPAGQGYYGYTF | TGTGCCAGCATCCCCGCGGGACAGGGATACTATGGCTACACCTTC
many | TRBJ2-4 | TRBD1 | TRBV12-3/TRBV12-4 | CASSETGILDIKYF | TGTGCCAGCAGCGAGACAGGGATTTTAGACATTAAGTACTTC
many | TRBJ2-7 | NA | TRBV6-1 | CASNQGFEQYF | TGTGCCAGCAACCAGGGGTTCGAGCAGTACTTC
NA | TRBJ2-2 | NA | TRBV6-5 | CASSYPPLGTGELFF | TGTGCCAGCAGTTACCCCCCTCTTGGCACCGGGGAGCTGTTTTTT
few | TRBJ1-2 | NA | TRBV6-5 | CASSLPNDYGYTF | TGTGCCAGCAGTTTGCCAAACGACTATGGCTACACCTTC
NA | TRBJ2-7 | NA | TRBV20-1 | CSARDRAYEQYF | TGCAGTGCTAGAGACAGGGCCTACGAGCAGTACTTC
NA | TRBJ2-5 | NA | TRBV7-9 | CASSLGAGGRETQYF | TGTGCCAGCAGCTTAGGGGCAGGAGGGAGAGAGACCCAGTACTTC
many | TRBJ2-2 | NA | TRBV11-2 | CASSPSIGTANTGELFF | TGTGCCAGCAGCCCCTCCATCGGGACGGCGAACACCGGGGAGCTGTTTTTT
many | TRBJ2-7 | NA | TRBV12-3/TRBV12-4 | CASRPDREERYEQYF | TGTGCCAGCAGGCCAGACAGGGAGGAGCGGTACGAGCAGTACTTC
many | TRBJ2-5 | TRBD1 | TRBV29-1 | CSVEDTGGKETQYF | TGCAGCGTTGAAGACACAGGGGGTAAAGAGACCCAGTACTTC
many | TRBJ1-5 | NA | TRBV2 | CVTADSQNQPQHF | TGTGTCACAGCGGACAGCCAAAATCAGCCCCAGCATTTT
few | TRBJ1-6 | NA | TRBV25-1 | CASRQGLFSPLHF | TGTGCCAGCAGGCAGGGGTTATTTTCACCCCTCCACTTT
many | TRBJ2-5 | NA | TRBV28 | CASSPPLGRAVQETQYF | TGTGCCAGCAGTCCTCCGCTCGGCAGGGCGGTACAAGAGACCCAGTACTTC
many | TRBJ2-7 | NA | TRBV11-2 | CASSPRYEQYF | TGTGCCAGCAGCCCCCGGTACGAGCAGTACTTC